The clone carrying this T cell receptor beta chain has a count of ten or more. Antigen unknown. This record comes from a study of regulatory T cells in long-lasting Graves disease. Whole-study findings and limits: Persistent disease was associated with favored TRBV28 usage and with favored use of TRBJ1-2 and TRBJ2-5.

Time point: newly diagnosed GD, antithyroid drugs for less than 3 months. There was RNA extracted from PBMCs, and the TCR library was made from it. Assembly of TCR beta libraries relied on iRepertoire HTBI primers together with Arm-PCR of CDR3 regions. TCRdb ran MiXCR on the multiplex PCR reads and lists one entry per CDR3 protein. The sample has roughly 610,000 distinct CDR3 sequences, less than 20% seen once. The CDR3 runs 13 residues. Trimming shortened V by 6 bases and J by 0 bases, and 9 bases separated the two germline ends. Germline CDR1 and CDR2: SGHRS and YFSETQ. This sample also belongs to another study, concerning T cells in Graves' hyperthyroidism and ophthalmopathy. That investigation notes: The HTBI primer set drove a first-round RT-PCR of the TCR CDR3. By a 13 V-J model, ophthalmopathy was set apart from stable hyperthyroidism.

The sequencing used peripheral blood mononuclear cells (PBMCs), collected at new diagnosis, from a patient treated with antithyroid drugs. This TCR was sampled from a woman in her thirties with Graves disease. The chain couples TRBV5-1 to TRBJ1-1; D is ambiguous. The CDR3 coding sequence is TGCGCCAGCAAGGAACAGATGAACACTGAAGCTTTCTTT. Translation gives CASKEQMNTEAFF.